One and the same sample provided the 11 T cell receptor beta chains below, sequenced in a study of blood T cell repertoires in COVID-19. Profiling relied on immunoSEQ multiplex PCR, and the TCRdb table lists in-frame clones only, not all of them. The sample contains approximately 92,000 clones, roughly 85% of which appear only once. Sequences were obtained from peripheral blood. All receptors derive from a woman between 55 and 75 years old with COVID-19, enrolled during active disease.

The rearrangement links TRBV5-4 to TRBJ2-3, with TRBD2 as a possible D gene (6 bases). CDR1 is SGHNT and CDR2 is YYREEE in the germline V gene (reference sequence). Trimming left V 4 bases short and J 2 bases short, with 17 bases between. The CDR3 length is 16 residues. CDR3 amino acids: CASSRGSGLVTDTQYF. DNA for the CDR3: TGTGCCAGCAGCCGGGGGTCAGGGTTGGTCACAGATACGCAGTATTTT. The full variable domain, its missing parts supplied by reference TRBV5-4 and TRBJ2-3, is ETGVTQSPTHLIKTRGQQVTLRCSSQSGHNTVSWYQQALGQGPQFIFQYYREEENGRGNFPPRFSGLQFPNYSSELNVNALELDDSALYLCASSRGSGLVTDTQYFGPGTRLTVL.

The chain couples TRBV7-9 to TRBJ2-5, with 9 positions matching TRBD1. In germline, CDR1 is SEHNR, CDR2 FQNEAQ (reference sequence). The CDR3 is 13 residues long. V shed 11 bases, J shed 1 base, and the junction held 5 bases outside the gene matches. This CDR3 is CASRDRAQETQYF. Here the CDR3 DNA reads TGTGCCTCCCGGGACAGGGCCCAAGAGACCCAGTACTTC. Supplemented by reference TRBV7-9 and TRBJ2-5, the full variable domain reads DTGVSQNPRHKITKRGQNVTFRCDPISEHNRLYWYRQTLGQGPEFLTYFQNEAQLEKSRLLSDRFSAERPKGSFSTLEIQRTEQGDSAMYLCASRDRAQETQYFGPGTRLLVL.

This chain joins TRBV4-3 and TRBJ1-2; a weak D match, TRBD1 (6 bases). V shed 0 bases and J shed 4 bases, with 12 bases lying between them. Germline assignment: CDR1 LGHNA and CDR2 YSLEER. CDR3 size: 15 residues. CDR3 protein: CASSQDSWTVYGYTF. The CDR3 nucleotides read TGCGCCAGCAGCCAAGATTCCTGGACAGTCTATGGCTACACCTTC.

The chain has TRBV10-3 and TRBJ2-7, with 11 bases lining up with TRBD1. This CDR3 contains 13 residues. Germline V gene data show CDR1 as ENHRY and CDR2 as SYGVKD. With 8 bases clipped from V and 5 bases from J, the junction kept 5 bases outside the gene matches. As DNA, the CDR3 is TGTGCCATCGGGGACAGGGGGTACGACGAGCAGTACTTC. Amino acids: CAIGDRGYDEQYF.

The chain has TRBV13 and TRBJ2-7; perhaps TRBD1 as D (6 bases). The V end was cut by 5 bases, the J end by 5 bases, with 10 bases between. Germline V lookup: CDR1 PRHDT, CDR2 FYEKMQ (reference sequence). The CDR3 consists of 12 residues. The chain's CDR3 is CASSPRGHEQYF. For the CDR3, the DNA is TGTGCCAGCAGCCCCAGGGGCCACGAGCAGTACTTC.

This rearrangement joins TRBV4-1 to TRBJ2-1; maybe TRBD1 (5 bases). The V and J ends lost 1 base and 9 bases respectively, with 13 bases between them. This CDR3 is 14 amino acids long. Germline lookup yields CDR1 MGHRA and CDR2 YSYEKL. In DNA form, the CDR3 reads TGCGCCAGCAGCCAAGGACCACCAGGGCTTGAGCAGTTCTTC. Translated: CASSQGPPGLEQFF.

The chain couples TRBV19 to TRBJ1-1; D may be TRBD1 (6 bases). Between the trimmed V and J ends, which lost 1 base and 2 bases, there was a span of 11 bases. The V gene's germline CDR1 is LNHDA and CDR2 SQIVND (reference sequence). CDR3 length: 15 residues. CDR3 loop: CASSIVKGTNTEAFF. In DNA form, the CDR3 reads TGTGCCAGTAGTATAGTAAAGGGGACAAACACTGAAGCTTTCTTT.

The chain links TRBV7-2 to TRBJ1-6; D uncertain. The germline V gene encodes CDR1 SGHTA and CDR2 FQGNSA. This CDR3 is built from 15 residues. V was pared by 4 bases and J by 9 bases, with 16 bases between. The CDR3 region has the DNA TGTGCCAGCAGCTACGAAACAGCTGGAGGTTCACCCCTCCACTTT. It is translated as CASSYETAGGSPLHF.

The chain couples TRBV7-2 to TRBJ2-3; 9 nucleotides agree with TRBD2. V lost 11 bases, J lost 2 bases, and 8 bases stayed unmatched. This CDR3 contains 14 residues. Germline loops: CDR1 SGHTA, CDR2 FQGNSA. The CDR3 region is CALAQRGATDTQYF. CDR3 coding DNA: TGTGCCCTAGCCCAGCGGGGGGCCACAGATACGCAGTATTTT.

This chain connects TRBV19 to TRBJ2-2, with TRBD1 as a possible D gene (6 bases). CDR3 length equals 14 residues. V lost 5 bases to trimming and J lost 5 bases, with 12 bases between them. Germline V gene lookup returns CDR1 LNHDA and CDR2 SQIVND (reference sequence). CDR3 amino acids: CASSRQGRTGELFF. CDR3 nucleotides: TGTGCCAGTAGTCGTCAGGGGAGAACCGGGGAGCTGTTTTTT.

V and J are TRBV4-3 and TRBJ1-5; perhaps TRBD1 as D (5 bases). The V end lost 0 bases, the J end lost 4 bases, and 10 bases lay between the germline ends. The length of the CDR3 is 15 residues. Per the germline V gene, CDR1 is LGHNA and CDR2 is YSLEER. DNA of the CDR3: TGCGCCAGCAGCCAAGATCGGGCAGGGAATCAGCCCCAGCATTTT. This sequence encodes CASSQDRAGNQPQHF.